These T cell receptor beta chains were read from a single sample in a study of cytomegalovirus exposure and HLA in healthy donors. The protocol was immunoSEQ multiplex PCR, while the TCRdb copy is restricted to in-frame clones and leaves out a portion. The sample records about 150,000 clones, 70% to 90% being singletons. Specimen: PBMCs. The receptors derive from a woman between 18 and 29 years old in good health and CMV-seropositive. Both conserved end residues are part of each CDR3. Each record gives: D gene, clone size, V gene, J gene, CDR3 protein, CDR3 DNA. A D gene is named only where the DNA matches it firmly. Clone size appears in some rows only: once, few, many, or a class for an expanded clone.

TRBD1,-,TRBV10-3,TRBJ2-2,CAIRGQAAGELFF,TGTGCCATCAGGGGACAGGCGGCCGGGGAGCTGTTTTTT
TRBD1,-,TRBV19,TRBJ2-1,CASSTHRQGEQFF,TGTGCCAGTAGTACCCACCGACAGGGTGAGCAGTTCTTC
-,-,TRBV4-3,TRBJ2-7,CASSQGLTSYEQYF,TGCGCCAGCAGCCAAGGACTGACCTCCTACGAGCAGTACTTC
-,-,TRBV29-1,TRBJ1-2,CSVEDGQRGYTF,TGCAGCGTTGAAGATGGACAGAGGGGCTACACCTTC
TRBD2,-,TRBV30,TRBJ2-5,CAWSVGLAEGETQYF,TGTGCCTGGAGTGTAGGTCTAGCGGAGGGGGAGACCCAGTACTTC
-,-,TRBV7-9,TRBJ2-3,CASSLSSSPTDTQYF,TGTGCCAGCAGCTTATCCTCCTCCCCGACAGATACGCAGTATTTT
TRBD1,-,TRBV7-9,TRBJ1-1,CASSLAGGYEAFF,TGTGCCAGCAGCTTAGCAGGGGGCTATGAAGCTTTCTTT
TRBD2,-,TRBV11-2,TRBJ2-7,CASRVAGGLPSYEQYF,TGTGCCAGCAGAGTAGCGGGAGGGCTCCCCTCCTACGAGCAGTACTTC
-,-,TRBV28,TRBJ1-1,CAATDPNTEAFF,TGTGCCGCGACAGATCCGAACACTGAAGCTTTCTTT
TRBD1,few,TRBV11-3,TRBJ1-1,CASMRGPYTEAFF,TGTGCCAGCATGAGGGGGCCATACACTGAAGCTTTCTTT
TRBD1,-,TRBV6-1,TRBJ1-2,CASTDRVMGLGYTF,TGTGCCAGCACAGACAGGGTAATGGGTCTGGGCTACACCTTC
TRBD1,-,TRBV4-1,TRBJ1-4,CASSQDWRDRGWEKLFF,TGCGCCAGCAGCCAAGATTGGCGGGACAGGGGTTGGGAAAAACTGTTTTTT
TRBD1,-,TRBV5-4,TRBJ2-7,CASSWDRGPPYEQYF,TGTGCCAGCAGCTGGGACAGGGGGCCCCCCTACGAGCAGTACTTC
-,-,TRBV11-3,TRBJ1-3,CASSLPGQTGNTIYF,TGTGCCAGCAGCCTACCTGGACAAACGGGAAACACCATATATTTT
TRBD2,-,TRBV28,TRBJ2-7,CASSLGSSGSLQYF,TGTGCCAGCAGTTTAGGGAGTAGCGGGAGTTTGCAGTACTTC
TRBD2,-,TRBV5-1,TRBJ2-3,CASSLTSGSLTDTQYF,TGCGCCAGCAGCTTGACTAGCGGGAGTCTGACAGATACGCAGTATTTT
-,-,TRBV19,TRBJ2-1,CASSIAALDNEQFF,TGTGCCAGTAGTATAGCCGCACTCGACAATGAGCAGTTCTTC
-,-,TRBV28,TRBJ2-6,CASSLLQRMISGANVLTF,TGTGCCAGCAGTTTATTACAGCGGATGATCTCTGGGGCCAACGTCCTGACTTTC
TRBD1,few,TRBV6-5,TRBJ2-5,CASSYGTGKETQYF,TGTGCCAGCAGTTACGGGACAGGGAAAGAGACCCAGTACTTC
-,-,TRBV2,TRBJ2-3,CASRAASTDTQYF,TGTGCCAGCAGGGCTGCTAGCACAGATACGCAGTATTTT
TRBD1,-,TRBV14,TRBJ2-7,CASSGRTGRYEQYF,TGTGCCAGCAGCGGTAGGACAGGACGGTACGAGCAGTACTTC
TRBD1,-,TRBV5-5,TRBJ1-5,CASSLGLQGYSGNQPQHF,TGTGCCAGCAGCTTGGGTCTACAGGGGTATAGCGGCAATCAGCCCCAGCATTTT
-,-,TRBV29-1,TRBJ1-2,CSVRQANYGYTF,TGCAGCGTACGACAGGCTAACTATGGCTACACCTTC
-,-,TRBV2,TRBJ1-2,CASKLGDVGYGYTF,TGTGCCAGCAAACTGGGAGATGTTGGCTATGGCTACACCTTC
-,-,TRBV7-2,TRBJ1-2,CASSLEVSTAYTF,TGTGCCAGCAGCTTAGAAGTTTCGACAGCCTACACCTTC
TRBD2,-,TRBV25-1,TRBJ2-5,CASSVGLAGAPQETQYF,TGTGCCAGCAGTGTGGGCCTAGCGGGAGCCCCCCAAGAGACCCAGTACTTC
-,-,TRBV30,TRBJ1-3,CAWSPAGQGNTIYF,TGTGCCTGGAGCCCCGCAGGCCAAGGAAACACCATATATTTT
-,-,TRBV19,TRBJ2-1,CAAGLGEQFF,TGTGCCGCGGGGCTGGGTGAGCAGTTCTTC
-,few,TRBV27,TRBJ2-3,CASSLSRTGTDTQYF,TGTGCCAGCAGTTTGTCCAGGACAGGCACAGATACGCAGTATTTT
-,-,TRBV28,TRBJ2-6,CASKSGANVLTF,TGTGCCTCAAAATCCGGGGCCAACGTCCTGACTTTC
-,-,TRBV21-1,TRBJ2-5,CASSPRRRETQYF,TGTGCCAGCAGCCCCCGGAGACGGGAGACCCAGTACTTC
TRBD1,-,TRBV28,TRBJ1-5,CASSSGQGFHQPQHF,TGTGCCAGCAGTTCCGGACAGGGGTTCCATCAGCCCCAGCATTTT
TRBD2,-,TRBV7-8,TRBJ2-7,CASSFAGTSGSLSPRYEQYF,TGTGCCAGCAGCTTCGCCGGGACTAGCGGGAGTTTGTCCCCCCGTTACGAGCAGTACTTC
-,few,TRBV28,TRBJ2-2,CASSGTGLLTGELFF,TGTGCCAGCAGTGGTACGGGACTTCTCACCGGGGAGCTGTTTTTT
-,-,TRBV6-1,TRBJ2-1,CASRRSFYNEQFF,TGTGCCAGCAGGAGGAGTTTTTACAATGAGCAGTTCTTC
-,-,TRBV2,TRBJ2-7,CASSTVYEQYF,TGTGCCAGCAGTACTGTGTACGAGCAGTACTTC
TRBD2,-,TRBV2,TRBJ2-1,CASSQTSGRYNEQFF,TGTGCCAGCAGTCAGACTAGCGGGAGATACAATGAGCAGTTCTTC
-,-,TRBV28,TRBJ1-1,CASSLFYRDLTAFF,TGTGCCAGCAGTTTATTTTACAGGGATCTGACAGCTTTCTTT
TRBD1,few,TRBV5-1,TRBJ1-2,CASSSYQGAGGYTF,TGCGCCAGCAGCTCTTACCAGGGGGCGGGTGGCTACACCTTC
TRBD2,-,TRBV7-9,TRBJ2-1,CASSLIVGLAGYNEQFF,TGTGCCAGCAGCCTCATAGTAGGGCTAGCGGGGTACAATGAGCAGTTCTTC
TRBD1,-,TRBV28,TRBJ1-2,CASSPGGTGSGYGYTF,TGTGCCAGCAGCCCCGGGGGGACAGGGTCTGGATATGGCTACACCTTC
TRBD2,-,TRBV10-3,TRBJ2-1,CAIRNSGTNENEQFF,TGTGCCATCAGGAATAGCGGGACTAATGAAAATGAGCAGTTCTTC
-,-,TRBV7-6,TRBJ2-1,CASSPPGGWVGGNEQFF,TGTGCCAGCAGCCCCCCCGGGGGTTGGGTCGGAGGAAATGAGCAGTTCTTC
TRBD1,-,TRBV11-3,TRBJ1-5,CASSPDRDQPQHF,TGTGCCAGCAGCCCTGACAGGGATCAGCCCCAGCATTTT
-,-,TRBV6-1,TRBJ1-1,CASSEPRQANTEAFF,TGTGCCAGCAGTGAACCCCGACAGGCGAACACTGAAGCTTTCTTT
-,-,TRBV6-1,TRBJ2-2,CACVWGGMVTGELFF,TGTGCCTGTGTTTGGGGCGGGATGGTCACCGGGGAGCTGTTTTTT
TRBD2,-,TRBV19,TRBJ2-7,CASSISLAGGWAVGEQYF,TGTGCCAGTAGTATCTCCCTAGCGGGAGGGTGGGCTGTCGGGGAGCAGTACTTC
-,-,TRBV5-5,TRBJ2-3,CASSFTGQKDTQYF,TGTGCCAGCAGCTTCACAGGGCAAAAGGATACGCAGTATTTT
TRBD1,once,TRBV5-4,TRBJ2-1,CASSWAGTGGYNEQFF,TGTGCCAGCAGCTGGGCAGGGACAGGGGGATACAATGAGCAGTTCTTC
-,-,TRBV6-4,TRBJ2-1,CASSDRGAGYNEQFF,TGTGCCAGCAGTGATCGGGGGGCAGGGTACAATGAGCAGTTCTTC